These 25 T cell receptor beta chains came from one sample sequenced in a study of post-analysis software for immune sequencing data. Study results and caveats: Patients had higher frequencies than controls of about 5 TRBV segments, including TRBV5-6, TRBV5-1 and TRBV20-1.

Built from TCR beta cDNA, the libraries had unique molecular identifiers in them. TCRdb recomputed calls from the PCR reads with MiXCR, one row per CDR3 protein. The sample contains 350,000 to 450,000 distinct CDR3 sequences, approximately 33% of which appear only once. Their antigen targets remain unknown. What was sequenced was blood. The origin of the receptors is a girl aged 10 to 17 with multiple sclerosis.

This CDR3 is CASSPDRVGNSPLHF. Here the CDR3 DNA reads TGTGCCAGCAGCCCTGACAGGGTGGGGAATTCACCCCTCCACTTT. The V call is TRBV12-3 or TRBV12-4, the J call TRBJ1-6; 7 nucleotides agree with TRBD1. The J segment lost 7 bases and the V segment lost 6 bases, leaving 9 bases of the junction unmatched. The CDR3 has 15 amino acids.

This clonotype was detected only a few times. The chain uses TRBV10-3 and TRBJ2-4; D might be TRBD2 (5 bases). V lost 3 bases, J lost 2 bases, and 11 bases lay in between. This CDR3 spans 15 amino acids. Germline V lookup: CDR1 ENHRY, CDR2 SYGVKD. The CDR3 DNA reads TGTGCCATCAGTGACCCTACGGGGACCAAAAACATTCAGTACTTC. It codes for CAISDPTGTKNIQYF.

Regarding this clonotype: The junction differs from germline at one of its ends, possibly a read error. The chain employs TRBV9 and TRBJ2-3; tentatively, D is TRBD2 (6 bases). Germline values: CDR1 SGDLS, CDR2 YYNGEE. The CDR3 is 15 amino acids. DNA of the CDR3: TGTGCCAGCGGGGGAGGCGGAGGGGACCAAGATATGCAGTATTTT. Its protein is CASGGGGGDQDMQYF. The complete variable domain, with remaining parts taken from reference TRBV9 and TRBJ2-3, reads DSGVTQTPKHLITATGQRVTLRCSPRSGDLSVYWYQQSLDQGLQFLIQYYNGEERAKGNILERFSAQQFPDLHSELNLSSLELGDSALYFCASGGGGGDQDMQYFGPGTRLTVL.

This clonotype was detected only a few times. The V and J genes are TRBV20-1 and TRBJ2-1; maybe TRBD1 (7 bases). The V gene lost 6 bases and the J gene lost 4 bases, with 22 bases spanning the gap. The CDR3 is 16 amino acids. Per germline, CDR1 DFQATT and CDR2 SNEGSKA (reference sequence). The CDR3 DNA is TGCAGTGCGACCTATCCCCGGGGGACAGCATACAATGAGCAGTTCTTC. Protein: CSATYPRGTAYNEQFF.

This clonotype appeared many times. V gene TRBV5-5 combines with J gene TRBJ2-3; possible D gene TRBD1, 5 bases. Germline V gene sequence: CDR1 SGHKS, CDR2 YYEKEE (reference sequence). The CDR3 is 12 amino acids. Trimming took off 0 bases at V and 7 bases at J, with 6 bases between the two ends. The CDR3 bases are TGTGCCAGCAGCTTGGAGGGGAATACGCAGTATTTT. Its translation is CASSLEGNTQYF.

About this clonotype: A much larger clone is a single base away; this may be a read error. The chain uses TRBV20-1 and TRBJ2-5; the D is unclear. The germline V gene encodes CDR1 DFQATT and CDR2 SNEGSKA (reference sequence). The CDR3 extends over 14 amino acids. Trimming pared 3 bases from V and 5 bases from J, leaving 16 bases between. For the CDR3, the DNA is TGCAGTGCTAGGGTGCTAGTCCCCTGCGAGACCCAGTACTTC. It encodes CSARVLVPCETQYF.

This clonotype was recorded at least ten times. V and J are TRBV3-1 and TRBJ1-6, with TRBD1 matching over 9 bases. CDR1 is LGHDT and CDR2 is YNNKEL in the germline V gene (reference sequence). The CDR3 extends over 14 amino acids. V dropped 4 bases and J dropped 13; count of bases not matched to a gene: 8. The CDR3 loop is CASSRTGEVIPLHF. CDR3 in DNA: TGTGCCAGCAGCCGGACAGGGGAAGTAATCCCCCTCCACTTT.

The chain is built from TRBV6-1 and TRBJ2-3; 10 positions match TRBD1. This CDR3 has 18 amino acids. Germline CDR1 is MNHNS and CDR2 is SASEGT. V lost 7 bases, J lost 5 bases, and 18 bases stayed unmatched. CDR3 sequence reads: CASTPRGSTGGLGDTQYF. The CDR3 coding sequence is TGTGCCAGCACCCCGAGGGGGTCGACAGGGGGCTTGGGAGATACGCAGTATTTT.

The genes are TRBV29-1 and TRBJ2-5; D might be TRBD2 (6 bases). This CDR3 spans 11 amino acids. Germline V CDR1 and CDR2: SQVTM, ANQGSEA. Between the trimmed V and J ends, which lost 6 bases and 5 bases, there was a span of 10 bases. CDR3 nucleotides: TGCAGCGTCGGGACTGCGGAGACCCAGTACTTC. This sequence encodes CSVGTAETQYF. Full variable domain (rest looked up from reference TRBV29-1 and TRBJ2-5): SAVISQKPSRDICQRGTSLTIQCQVDSQVTMMFWYRQQPGQSLTLIATANQGSEATYESGFVIDKFPISRPNLTFSTLTVSNMSPEDSSIYLCSVGTAETQYFGPGTRLLVL.

V gene TRBV2 combines with J gene TRBJ2-3; 10 bases are shared with TRBD2. V was clipped by 4 bases and J by 2 bases; unmatched bases: 6. There are 16 residues in the CDR3. Germline loops: CDR1 SNHLY, CDR2 FYNNEI. CDR3 nucleotide sequence: TGTGCCAGCAGTGGGGGTAGCGGGGGGCTCACAGATACGCAGTATTTT. It specifies CASSGGSGGLTDTQYF.

The gene calls are TRBV11-2 and TRBJ2-3; D unresolved. V gave up 3 bases and J gave up 4 bases, with 8 bases separating them. The CDR3 loop spans 13 amino acids. Germline V CDR1 and CDR2: SGHAT, FQNNGV. CDR3: CASSLGIPDTQYF. CDR3 nucleotides: TGTGCCAGCAGCTTGGGGATCCCAGATACGCAGTATTTT. The whole variable domain, filled in from reference TRBV11-2 and TRBJ2-3, reads EAGVAQSPRYKIIEKRQSVAFWCNPISGHATLYWYQQILGQGPKLLIQFQNNGVVDDSQLPKDRFSAERLKGVDSTLKIQPAKLEDSAVYLCASSLGIPDTQYFGPGTRLTVL.

This chain links TRBV6-2 or TRBV6-3 with TRBJ2-1; D is perhaps TRBD2 (6 bases). V lost 0 bases and J 8 bases, leaving 8 bases between the germline ends. CDR3 length equals 13 residues. Germline V CDR1 and CDR2: MNHEY, SVGEGT. The CDR3 region is CASSYSAGHEQFF. CDR3 nucleotides: TGTGCCAGCAGTTACTCGGCGGGGCATGAGCAGTTCTTC.

This chain connects TRBV12-3 or TRBV12-4 to TRBJ2-1, with D perhaps being TRBD1 or TRBD2 (6 bases each). Trimming removed 3 bases at V and 13 bases at J, with 10 bases between. The CDR3 loop spans 11 amino acids. The CDR3 DNA follows: TGTGCCAGCAGTTTCTCGGGGGCCCAGTTCTTC. It is translated as CASSFSGAQFF.

V usage is TRBV7-2 and J usage is TRBJ2-1, with 10 positions matching TRBD2. The CDR3 loop spans 18 amino acids. CDR1 and CDR2 (germline): SGHTA, FQGNSA. V lost 3 bases to trimming and J lost 0 bases; unmatched junction nucleotides: 8. The CDR3 coding sequence is TGTGCCAGCAGCTTCGTTAGCGGGGGGCTCGCCTCCTACAATGAGCAGTTCTTC. Encoded protein: CASSFVSGGLASYNEQFF.

This rearrangement joins TRBV7-3 to TRBJ2-3; TRBD1 agrees at 8 bases. Germline V gene lookup returns CDR1 SGHTA and CDR2 FQGTGA. Trimming removed 5 bases from V and 4 bases from J; junction bases left unmatched: 5. The CDR3 is made up of 14 amino acids. CDR3 residues: CASSPRTGSDTQYF. The CDR3 bases are TGTGCCAGCAGCCCACGGACAGGGTCAGATACGCAGTATTTT.

The chain recombines TRBV7-2 with TRBJ2-1; 10 bases fit TRBD2. The CDR3 covers 17 residues. Germline values: CDR1 SGHTA, CDR2 FQGNSA. The ends lost 3 bases at V and 9 bases at J; junction bases unmatched: 14. The CDR3 nucleotides are TGTGCCAGCAGCTTTAGGTCTAGCGGGGGACCCTACCCTGAGCAGTTCTTC. Translation gives CASSFRSSGGPYPEQFF.

This clonotype was detected only a few times. J is TRBJ2-4 and V is TRBV20-1; D remains ambiguous. The CDR3 runs 13 residues. Germline V CDR1 and CDR2: DFQATT, SNEGSKA (reference sequence). The V end was cut by 1 base, the J end by 8 bases, with 12 bases between. The CDR3 nucleotides are TGCAGTGCTAGAGGGCCAGTGGACGACATTCAGTACTTC. Its protein is CSARGPVDDIQYF.

This clonotype appeared a few times. This chain connects TRBV25-1 to TRBJ1-2; D not resolved. The CDR3 totals 12 residues. V was trimmed by 1 base and J by 11 bases, leaving 11 bases between them. Germline-derived CDR1 and CDR2 are MGHDK and SYGVNS. Written as DNA, the CDR3 is TGTGCCAGCAGTGAATCCCCGTCCGGATACACCTTC. Translation gives CASSESPSGYTF.

V and J are TRBV6-5 and TRBJ2-7; possibly TRBD2 for D (6 bases). The V end lost 3 bases, the J end lost 6 bases, and 15 bases lay between the germline ends. The CDR3 is made up of 14 amino acids. The germline V gene has CDR1 MNHEY and CDR2 SVGAGI. CDR3 protein: CASSYLAGNSEQYF. DNA of the CDR3: TGTGCCAGCAGTTATTTGGCGGGGAACAGCGAGCAGTACTTC.

This clonotype was observed a handful of times. V is TRBV6-6 and J is TRBJ2-5, with 7 bases that match TRBD2. CDR3 size: 13 residues. Germline CDR1 is MNHNY and CDR2 is SVGAGI (reference sequence). After removal of 0 bases from V and 6 bases from J, the junction contained 1 base not matched to a gene. CDR3 DNA: TGTGCCAGCAGTTACTCGGGGGGGAAGACCCAGTACTTC. It is translated as CASSYSGGKTQYF.

The chain recombines TRBV3-1 with TRBJ1-2, with 8 bases aligning to TRBD1. J was trimmed by 7 bases and V by 4 bases; bases with no gene match: 11. The CDR3 runs 15 residues. The germline gives CDR1 LGHDT, CDR2 YNNKEL (reference sequence). CDR3 amino acids: CASSPTGTGCIGYTF. CDR3 DNA: TGTGCCAGCAGCCCAACCGGGACAGGTTGTATTGGCTACACCTTC.

This chain uses TRBV9 with TRBJ2-1; 9 bases are shared with TRBD1. This CDR3 is built from 16 residues. Per germline, CDR1 SGDLS and CDR2 YYNGEE. V was pared by 0 bases and J by 5 bases, with 6 bases of the junction left unmatched. The CDR3 nucleotides read TGTGCCAGCAGCGTAGGATCAGGACAGGGGCACAATGAGCAGTTCTTC. It codes for CASSVGSGQGHNEQFF.

The chain combines TRBV6-5 with TRBJ1-4, with D possibly matching TRBD1 (5 bases). The ends were cut back, 2 bases at V and 7 bases at J, with 11 bases in the middle. This CDR3 is 14 amino acids long. Germline loops: CDR1 MNHEY, CDR2 SVGAGI. The CDR3 coding sequence is TGTGCCAGCAGTTACGTTCGGGGCAGTGAAAAACTGTTTTTT. This translates into CASSYVRGSEKLFF.

The J gene is TRBJ2-3, the V gene TRBV5-4; D ambiguous. V dropped 5 bases and J dropped 2 bases, with 15 bases sitting between them. The CDR3 consists of 15 residues. CDR1 is SGHNT, CDR2 YYREEE, per germline (reference sequence). The CDR3 is CASSLDQGFTDTQYF. As DNA, the CDR3 is TGTGCCAGCAGTCTGGACCAAGGGTTCACAGATACGCAGTATTTT.

This clonotype turned up a few times. The V gene is TRBV29-1, the J gene TRBJ2-5; 11 nucleotides line up with TRBD2. The CDR3 is made up of 15 amino acids. CDR1 and CDR2 from the germline V gene are SQVTM and ANQGSEA. V lost 7 bases and J lost 4; bases outside the gene matches: 11. CDR3 sequence: CSATRGLAARETQYF. The CDR3 DNA reads TGCAGCGCTACCAGGGGACTAGCGGCCCGAGAGACCCAGTACTTC.